This T cell receptor (beta chain) was sequenced for a study of identical twins. This clonotype was observed a few times. Trimming removed 6 bases from V and 10 bases from J; junction bases left unmatched: 8. The CDR3 spans 13 residues. The V gene's germline CDR1 is MNHEY and CDR2 SVGEGT. MiXCR, run by TCRdb on the 5' RACE reads, gives a single entry per CDR3 protein. The sample shows 420,000 or so distinct CDR3 sequences, 18% of them seen only once. The gene calls are TRBV6-2 or TRBV6-3 and TRBJ2-1; 8 bases are a match to TRBD2. This TCR was sampled from a man over 45 in good health. Sequencing was performed on naive T cells sorted from blood. The CDR3 reads CASSDLRTSEQFF. The CDR3 nucleotides read TGTGCCAGCAGCGACCTCAGGACTAGCGAGCAGTTCTTC.